This T cell receptor (beta chain) appears in the sequencing data of a study of cytomegalovirus exposure and HLA in healthy donors. This clone was observed a few times. V was clipped by 3 bases and J by 5 bases, with 13 bases between them. Per the germline V gene, CDR1 is GTSNPN and CDR2 is SVGIG (reference sequence). The CDR3 has 14 amino acids. Some clones are missing from TCRdb's copy, which holds only in-frame ones; the method was immunoSEQ multiplex PCR. The sample gives around 150,000 clones, approximately 96% of which show up once; around 0.9% is in the top ten. The TCR sequence derives from a young woman in good health and CMV-seronegative. The chain uses TRBV30 and TRBJ2-2, with D perhaps TRBD2 (6 bases). The sequenced material came from PBMCs. This chain's CDR3 is CAWSNFGGTGELFF. In nucleotides, the CDR3 is TGTGCCTGGAGCAATTTTGGGGGGACCGGGGAGCTGTTTTTT.